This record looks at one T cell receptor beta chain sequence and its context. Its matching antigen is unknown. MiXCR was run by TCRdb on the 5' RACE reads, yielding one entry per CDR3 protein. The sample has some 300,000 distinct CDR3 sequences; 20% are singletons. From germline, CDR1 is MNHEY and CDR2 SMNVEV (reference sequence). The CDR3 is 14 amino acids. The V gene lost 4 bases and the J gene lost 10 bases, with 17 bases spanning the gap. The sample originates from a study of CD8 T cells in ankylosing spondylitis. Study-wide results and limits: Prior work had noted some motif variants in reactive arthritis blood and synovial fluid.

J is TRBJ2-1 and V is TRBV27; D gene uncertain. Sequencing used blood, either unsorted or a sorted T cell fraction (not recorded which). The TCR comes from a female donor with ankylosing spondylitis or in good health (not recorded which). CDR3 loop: CASSSLPGLWEQFF. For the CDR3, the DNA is TGTGCCAGCAGTTCCCTTCCGGGTCTGTGGGAGCAGTTCTTC.